This T cell receptor (beta chain) was sequenced for a study of response to subunit inactivated influenza vaccine. Study conclusions and caveats: Authors proposed each seasonal influenza vaccination draws in few new T cells.

CDR1 and CDR2 (germline): MDHEN, SYDVKM. V lost 5 bases and J 11 bases, leaving 22 bases between the germline ends. This CDR3 region has 15 residues. TCRdb passed the RT-PCR reads through MiXCR, listing each CDR3 protein once. The profile shows about 780,000 distinct CDR3 sequences, 15% to 20% of them singletons. This clonotype was seen more than once but under ten times. Its antigen is unknown. This sequence joins TRBV28 and TRBJ1-5; weak D call: TRBD1 (5 bases). This sequence was found in a man aged 50 to 59 who received an inactivated influenza vaccine. Specimen: PBMCs from blood, collected less than 6 days after vaccination. The CDR3 loop is CASSPFPRGGLAQHF. For the CDR3, the DNA is TGTGCCAGCAGTCCCTTCCCCCGGGGCGGCCTGGCCCAGCATTTT.